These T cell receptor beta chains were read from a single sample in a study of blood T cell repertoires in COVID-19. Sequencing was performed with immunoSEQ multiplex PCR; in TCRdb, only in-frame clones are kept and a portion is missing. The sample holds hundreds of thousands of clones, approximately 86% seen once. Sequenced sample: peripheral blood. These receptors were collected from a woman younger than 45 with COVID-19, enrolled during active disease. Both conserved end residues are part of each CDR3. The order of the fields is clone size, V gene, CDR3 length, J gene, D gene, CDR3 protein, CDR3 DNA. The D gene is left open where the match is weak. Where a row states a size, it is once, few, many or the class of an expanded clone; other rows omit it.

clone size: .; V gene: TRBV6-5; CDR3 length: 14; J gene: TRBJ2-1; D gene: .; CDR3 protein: CASSPFTEVNEQFF; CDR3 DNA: TGTGCCAGCAGTCCATTCACCGAGGTGAATGAGCAGTTCTTC
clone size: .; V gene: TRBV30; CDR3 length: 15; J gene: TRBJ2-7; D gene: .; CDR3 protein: CAWNRKMQGLYEQYF; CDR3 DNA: TGTGCCTGGAACCGGAAAATGCAGGGCCTCTACGAGCAGTACTTC
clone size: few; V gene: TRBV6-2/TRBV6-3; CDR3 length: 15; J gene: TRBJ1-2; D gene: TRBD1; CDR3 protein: CASSYRNRGLYGYTF; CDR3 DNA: TGTGCCAGCAGTTATCGAAACAGGGGGCTCTATGGCTACACCTTC
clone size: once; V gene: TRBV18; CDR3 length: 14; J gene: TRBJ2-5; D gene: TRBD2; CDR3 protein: CASSPTSGGETQYF; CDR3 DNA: TGTGCCAGCTCCCCAACTAGCGGGGGCGAGACCCAGTACTTC
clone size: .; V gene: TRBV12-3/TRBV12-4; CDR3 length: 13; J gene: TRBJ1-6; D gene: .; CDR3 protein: CASRILLDSPLHF; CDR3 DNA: TGTGCCAGCAGAATCCTTCTTGATTCACCCCTCCACTTT
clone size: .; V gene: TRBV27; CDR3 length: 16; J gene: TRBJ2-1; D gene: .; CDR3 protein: CASSYQPWTDYNEQFF; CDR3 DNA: TGTGCCAGCAGTTACCAACCGTGGACAGATTACAATGAGCAGTTCTTC
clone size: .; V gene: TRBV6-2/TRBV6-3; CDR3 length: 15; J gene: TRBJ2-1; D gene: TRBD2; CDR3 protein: CASSALAGGPNEQFF; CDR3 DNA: TGTGCCAGCAGTGCACTAGCGGGAGGGCCGAATGAGCAGTTCTTC
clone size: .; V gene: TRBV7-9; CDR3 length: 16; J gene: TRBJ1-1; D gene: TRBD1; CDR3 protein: CASRPTGGIENTEAFF; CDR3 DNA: TGTGCCAGCAGACCGACAGGGGGAATTGAGAACACTGAAGCTTTCTTT
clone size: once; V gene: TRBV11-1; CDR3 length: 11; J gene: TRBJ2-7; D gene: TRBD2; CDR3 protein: CASSSGGEQYF; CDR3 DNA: TGTGCCAGCAGCTCGGGGGGGGAGCAGTACTTC
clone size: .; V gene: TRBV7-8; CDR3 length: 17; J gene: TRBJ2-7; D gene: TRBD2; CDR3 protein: CASSLSLAGAKTYEQYF; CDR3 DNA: TGTGCCAGCAGCTTATCACTAGCGGGGGCCAAGACCTACGAGCAGTACTTC
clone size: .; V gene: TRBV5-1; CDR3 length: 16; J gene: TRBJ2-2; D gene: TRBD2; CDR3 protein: CASSQGLAGSTGELFF; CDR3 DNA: TGCGCCAGCAGCCAAGGACTAGCGGGATCCACCGGGGAGCTGTTTTTT
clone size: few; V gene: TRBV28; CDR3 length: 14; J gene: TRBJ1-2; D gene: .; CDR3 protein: CASQKFQGSYGYTF; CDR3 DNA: TGTGCCAGCCAGAAGTTCCAGGGGAGCTATGGCTACACCTTC
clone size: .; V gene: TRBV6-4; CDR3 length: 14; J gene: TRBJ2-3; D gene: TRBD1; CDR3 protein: CASSRTGGPDTQYF; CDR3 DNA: TGTGCCAGCAGCCGCACAGGGGGCCCAGATACGCAGTATTTT
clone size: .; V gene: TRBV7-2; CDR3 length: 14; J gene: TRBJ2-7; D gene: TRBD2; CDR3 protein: CASSLVGGSYEQYF; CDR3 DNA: TGTGCCAGCAGCTTAGTGGGGGGGAGCTACGAGCAGTACTTC
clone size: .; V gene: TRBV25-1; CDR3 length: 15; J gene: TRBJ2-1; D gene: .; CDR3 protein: CASSEPRAYSNEQFF; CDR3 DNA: TGTGCCAGCAGTGAACCCAGGGCCTACTCTAATGAGCAGTTCTTC
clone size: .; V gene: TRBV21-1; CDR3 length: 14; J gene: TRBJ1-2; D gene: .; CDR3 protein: CASSRGQTNYGYTF; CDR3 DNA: TGTGCCAGCAGCAGGGGACAGACCAACTATGGCTACACCTTC